The 14 T cell receptor beta chains below all came from one sample that was sequenced in a study of prognosis after radiotherapy for stage I lung cancer. Amplification of TCR beta CDR3 from genomic DNA used two-round multiplex PCR. Each TRBV and TRBJ gene had its own primer in the first PCR round. TCRdb recomputed calls from the multiplex PCR reads with MiXCR, one row per CDR3 protein. The repertoire has 20,000 or so distinct CDR3 sequences, around 46% of them found once; the top ten carry 33%. Source: PBMCs, taken before or after stereotactic body radiation therapy (not recorded which). The receptor set was obtained from a donor over 45 with non-small cell lung cancer.

In its sample, this clonotype was seen many times. This chain joins TRBV3-1 and TRBJ1-3; no clear D. Trimming took 4 bases from V and 4 from J, leaving 8 bases between them. This CDR3 is built from 13 residues. Germline-derived CDR1 and CDR2 are LGHDT and YNNKEL (reference sequence). The CDR3: CASSPSGGNTIYF. CDR3 sequence (DNA): TGTGCCAGCAGCCCCTCGGGGGGAAACACCATATATTTT. The full variable domain, completed using reference TRBV3-1 and TRBJ1-3, is DTAVSQTPKYLVTQMGNDKSIKCEQNLGHDTMYWYKQDSKKFLKIMFSYNNKELIINETVPNRFSPKSPDKAHLNLHINSLELGDSAVYFCASSPSGGNTIYFGEGSWLTVV.

In its sample, this clonotype was seen many times. J is TRBJ1-3 and V is TRBV20-1, with D possibly TRBD1 on 6 matching bases. V shed 3 bases and J shed 1 base, with 13 bases lying between them. Germline V gene data show CDR1 as DFQATT and CDR2 as SNEGSKA (reference sequence). The CDR3 is 15 residues long. CDR3: CSARAFQGSGNTIYF. In nucleotides, the CDR3 is TGCAGTGCTAGGGCGTTCCAGGGGTCTGGAAACACCATATATTTT.

This clonotype was detected many times. The genes are TRBV3-1 and TRBJ2-7; D might be TRBD2 (6 bases). This CDR3 is 11 amino acids long. Germline CDR1 reads LGHDT; CDR2 reads YNNKEL (reference sequence). V was pared by 3 bases and J by 6 bases, with 6 bases between. For the CDR3, the DNA is TGTGCCAGCAGCCAGGGGGGCGAGCAGTACTTC. Amino acid sequence: CASSQGGEQYF.

The chain's CDR3 is CASSWGQSYGYTF. For the CDR3, the DNA is TGTGCCAGCAGTTGGGGACAGAGCTATGGCTACACCTTC. The J gene is TRBJ1-2, the V gene TRBV12-3 or TRBV12-4; 7 bases are a match to TRBD1. CDR3 size: 13 residues. V shed 4 bases and J 4 bases; nucleotides not matched to a gene: 3.

This clonotype was counted many times. This sequence joins TRBV5-4 and TRBJ2-7, with 9 bases identical to TRBD1. The CDR3 loop spans 13 amino acids. CDR1 and CDR2 from the germline V gene are SGHNT and YYREEE (reference sequence). The ends lost 4 bases at V and 6 bases at J; junction bases unmatched: 5. DNA of the CDR3: TGTGCCAGCAGCCCGGGACAGGGAGGCGAGCAGTACTTC. Translating it yields CASSPGQGGEQYF. Full variable domain (outside the CDR3, taken from reference TRBV5-4 and TRBJ2-7): ETGVTQSPTHLIKTRGQQVTLRCSSQSGHNTVSWYQQALGQGPQFIFQYYREEENGRGNFPPRFSGLQFPNYSSELNVNALELDDSALYLCASSPGQGGEQYFGPGTRLTVT.

V usage is TRBV28 and J usage is TRBJ2-2; TRBD1 matches 7 bases. The CDR3 totals 14 residues. Germline trimming cut 6 bases from V and 7 bases from J; bases unmatched to any gene: 8. Per germline, CDR1 MDHEN and CDR2 SYDVKM. Written as DNA, the CDR3 is TGTGCCAGCAGGGTGACAGGGAGTAACGGGGAGCTGTTTTTT. Protein product: CASRVTGSNGELFF.

About this clonotype: The likely explanation is a read error, given a far larger clone one base away. The chain combines TRBV6-9 with TRBJ1-6; 7 positions agree with TRBD1. This CDR3 comprises 15 residues. V lost 7 bases and J lost 5; bases outside the gene matches: 8. Germline V gene data show CDR1 as MNHGY and CDR2 as SVAAGI. The CDR3 protein is CASIADRANNSPLHF. CDR3 nucleotide sequence: TGTGCCAGCATCGCTGACAGGGCCAATAATTCACCCCTCCACTTT.

This chain connects TRBV6-1 to TRBJ2-3, with 7 positions matching TRBD1. CDR1 MNHNS and CDR2 SASEGT come from the germline V gene. The CDR3 loop spans 20 amino acids. J gave up 2 bases and V 6 bases, and 23 bases lay outside the gene matches. The CDR3 reads CASRPGTVVLRCISTDTQYF. The CDR3 DNA reads as TGTGCCAGCAGGCCCGGGACAGTGGTCCTGCGGTGTATTTCCACAGATACGCAGTATTTT.

This clonotype has ten or more counts. In nucleotides, the CDR3 is TGTGCCAGCAGTTTACTTACAGGGCAGCTTATCGCGAACACCGGGGAGCTGTTTTTT. It encodes CASSLLTGQLIANTGELFF. The chain is built from TRBV27 and TRBJ2-2, with TRBD1 as a possible D gene (6 bases). Germline CDR1 MNHEY, CDR2 SMNVEV (reference sequence). V was cut by 2 bases and J by 0 bases, with 19 bases left in between. The CDR3 consists of 19 residues.

J is TRBJ1-2 and V is TRBV5-1; 11 positions agree with TRBD1. CDR1 is SGHRS and CDR2 is YFSETQ in the germline V gene. After removal of 2 bases from V and 4 bases from J, the junction contained 7 bases not matched to a gene. The CDR3 extends over 16 amino acids. CDR3 loop: CASSLGQGAVSYGYTF. The CDR3 coding sequence is TGCGCCAGCAGCTTAGGACAGGGGGCTGTGAGCTATGGCTACACCTTC.

The CDR3 DNA reads as TGTGCCAGCAGTCCTTCAAGCAGGGCGGTTAGTCAGCCCCAGCATTTT. It encodes CASSPSSRAVSQPQHF. The chain employs TRBV6-1 and TRBJ1-5, with D possibly being TRBD1 (5 bases). The V end lost 5 bases, the J end lost 6 bases, and 20 bases lay between the germline ends. CDR3 size: 16 residues. The germline gives CDR1 MNHNS, CDR2 SASEGT.

Turning to this clonotype: Since a far larger clone is one base different, this is likely a read error. The rearrangement joins TRBV7-2 to TRBJ2-1; 7 positions agree with TRBD1. CDR1 and CDR2 (germline): SGHTA, FQGNSA. V was clipped by 3 bases and J by 5 bases; unmatched bases: 1. There are 13 residues in the CDR3. The CDR3 region is CASSFDRDNEQFF. The CDR3 nucleotides read TGTGCCAGCAGCTTTGACAGGGACAATGAGCAGTTCTTC.

This clonotype appeared many times. The V gene is TRBV6-2 or TRBV6-3, the J gene TRBJ1-2; the match to TRBD1 covers 7 bases. J lost 6 bases, V lost 5 bases, and 12 bases had no gene match. The V gene's germline CDR1 is MNHEY and CDR2 SVGEGT. The CDR3 sequence is 15 residues long. The CDR3 DNA reads as TGTGCCAGCAGTCAACTTGCCGAAGGGGGCCATGGCTACACCTTC. This sequence encodes CASSQLAEGGHGYTF.

This clonotype showed up many times. The chain recombines TRBV4-1 with TRBJ2-1; possible D gene TRBD2, 6 bases. The CDR3 is 17 residues long. Germline V gene data show CDR1 as MGHRA and CDR2 as YSYEKL. Trimming left V 0 bases short and J 2 bases short, with 14 bases between. The CDR3 region has the DNA TGCGCCAGCAGCCAAGACCTGCGGGACTGGCCCTACAATGAGCAGTTCTTC. Its translation is CASSQDLRDWPYNEQFF.